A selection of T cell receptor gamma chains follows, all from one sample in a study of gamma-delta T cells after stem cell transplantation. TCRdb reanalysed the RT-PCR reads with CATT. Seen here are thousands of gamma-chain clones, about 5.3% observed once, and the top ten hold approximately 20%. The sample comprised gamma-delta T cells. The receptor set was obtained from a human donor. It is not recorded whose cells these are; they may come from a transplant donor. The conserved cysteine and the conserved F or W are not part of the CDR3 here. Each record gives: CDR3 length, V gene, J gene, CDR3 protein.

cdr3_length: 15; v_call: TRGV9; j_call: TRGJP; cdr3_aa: ALWETPRELGKKIKV
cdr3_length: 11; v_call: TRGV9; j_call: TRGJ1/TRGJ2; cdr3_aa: ALWESGYYKKL
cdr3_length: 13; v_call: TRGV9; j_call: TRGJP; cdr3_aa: ALWGAELGKKIKV
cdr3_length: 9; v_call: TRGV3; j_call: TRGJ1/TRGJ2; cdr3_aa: ATGCYYKKL
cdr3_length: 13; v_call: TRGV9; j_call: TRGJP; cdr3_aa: ALWEIKLGKKIKV
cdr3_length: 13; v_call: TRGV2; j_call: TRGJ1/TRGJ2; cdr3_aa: ATWDGPTGYYKKL
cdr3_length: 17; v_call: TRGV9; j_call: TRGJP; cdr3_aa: ALWEGVLRQELGKKIKV
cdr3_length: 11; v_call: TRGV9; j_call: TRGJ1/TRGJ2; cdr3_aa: ALWEARYYKKL
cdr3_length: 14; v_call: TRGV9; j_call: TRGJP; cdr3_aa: ALWGLQELGKKIKV
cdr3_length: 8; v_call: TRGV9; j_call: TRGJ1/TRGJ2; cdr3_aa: ALWEDKKL
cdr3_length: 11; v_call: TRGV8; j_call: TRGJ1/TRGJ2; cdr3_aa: ATWDRSYYKKL
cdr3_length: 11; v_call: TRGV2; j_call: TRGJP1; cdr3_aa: ATWDGPGWFKI
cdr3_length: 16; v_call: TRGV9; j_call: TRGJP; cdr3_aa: ALWEVHVQELGKKIKV
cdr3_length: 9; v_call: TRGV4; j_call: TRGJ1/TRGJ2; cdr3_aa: ATKNYYKKL
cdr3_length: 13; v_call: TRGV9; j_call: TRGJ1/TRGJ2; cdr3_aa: ALWEVQGNYYKKL
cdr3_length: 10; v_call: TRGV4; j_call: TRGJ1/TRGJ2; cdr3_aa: ATYRNYYKKL
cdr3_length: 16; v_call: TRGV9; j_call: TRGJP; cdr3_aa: ALWEVSHQELGKKIKV
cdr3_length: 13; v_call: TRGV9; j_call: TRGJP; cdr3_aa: ALWEVRLGKKIKV
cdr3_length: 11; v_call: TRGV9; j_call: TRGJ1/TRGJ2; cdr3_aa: ALWEVTLARKL
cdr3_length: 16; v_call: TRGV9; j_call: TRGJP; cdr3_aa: ALWDAVTQELGKKIKV
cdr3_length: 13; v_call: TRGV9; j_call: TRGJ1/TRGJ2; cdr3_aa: ALWEVQKGHYKKL
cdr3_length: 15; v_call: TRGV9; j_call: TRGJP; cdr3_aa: ALWEDQLELGKKIKV
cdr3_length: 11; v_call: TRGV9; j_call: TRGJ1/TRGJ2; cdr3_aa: ALWEQESNKKL
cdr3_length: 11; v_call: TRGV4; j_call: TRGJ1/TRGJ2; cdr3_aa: ATWDGPYYKKL
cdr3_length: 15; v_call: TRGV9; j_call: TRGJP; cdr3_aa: ALWEAMQELGKKIKV
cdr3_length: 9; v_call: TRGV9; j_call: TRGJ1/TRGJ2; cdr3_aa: ALWELNKKL
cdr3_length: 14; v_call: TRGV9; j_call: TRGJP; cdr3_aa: ALWEGGELGKKIKV
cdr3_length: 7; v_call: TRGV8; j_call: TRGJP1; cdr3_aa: ATNWFKI
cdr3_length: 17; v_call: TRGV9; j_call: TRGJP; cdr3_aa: ALWEVAASEELGKKIKV
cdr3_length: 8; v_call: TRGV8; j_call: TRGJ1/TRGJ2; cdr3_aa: ATGNYKKL
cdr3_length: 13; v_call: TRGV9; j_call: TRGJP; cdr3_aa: ALWEVGLGKKIKV
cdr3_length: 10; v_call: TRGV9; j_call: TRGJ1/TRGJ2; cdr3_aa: ALWENYYKKL
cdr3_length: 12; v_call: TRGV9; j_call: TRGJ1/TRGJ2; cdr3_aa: ALWEQGMGYKKL
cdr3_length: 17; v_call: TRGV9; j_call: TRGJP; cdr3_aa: ALWEVRPSQELGKKIKV
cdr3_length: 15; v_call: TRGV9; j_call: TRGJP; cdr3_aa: ALWGIIQELGKKIKV
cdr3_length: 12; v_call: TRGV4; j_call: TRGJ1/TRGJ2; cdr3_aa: ATLPHSNYYKKL
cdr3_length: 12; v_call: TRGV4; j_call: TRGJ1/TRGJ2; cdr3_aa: ATWDPMDYYKKL
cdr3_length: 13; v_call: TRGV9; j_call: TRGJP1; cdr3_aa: ALWEAYTTGWFKI
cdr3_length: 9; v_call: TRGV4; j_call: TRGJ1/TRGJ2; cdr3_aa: ATWEYYKKL
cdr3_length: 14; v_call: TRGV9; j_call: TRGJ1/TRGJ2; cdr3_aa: ALWEVPTPNYYKKL
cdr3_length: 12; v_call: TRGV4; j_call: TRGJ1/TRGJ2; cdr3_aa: ATWDGRRRYKKL
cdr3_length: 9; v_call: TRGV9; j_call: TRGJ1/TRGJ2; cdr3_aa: ALWEGEKKL
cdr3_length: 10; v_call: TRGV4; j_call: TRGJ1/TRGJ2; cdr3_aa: ATSPNYYKKL
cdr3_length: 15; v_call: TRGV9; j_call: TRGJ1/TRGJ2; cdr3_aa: ALWEVQGTRNYYKKL
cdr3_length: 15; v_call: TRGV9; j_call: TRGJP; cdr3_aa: ALWEVRVELGKKIKV
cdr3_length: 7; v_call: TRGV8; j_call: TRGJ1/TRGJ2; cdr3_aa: ATLELDL
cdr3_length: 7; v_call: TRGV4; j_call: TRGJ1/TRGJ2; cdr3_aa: ATSCRYT
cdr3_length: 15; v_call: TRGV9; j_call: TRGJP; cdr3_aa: ALWEAPQELGKKIKV
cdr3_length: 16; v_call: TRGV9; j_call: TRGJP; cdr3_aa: ALWEVLVLELGKKIKV
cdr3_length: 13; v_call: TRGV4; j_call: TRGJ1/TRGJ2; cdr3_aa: ATWDGRGGYYKKL